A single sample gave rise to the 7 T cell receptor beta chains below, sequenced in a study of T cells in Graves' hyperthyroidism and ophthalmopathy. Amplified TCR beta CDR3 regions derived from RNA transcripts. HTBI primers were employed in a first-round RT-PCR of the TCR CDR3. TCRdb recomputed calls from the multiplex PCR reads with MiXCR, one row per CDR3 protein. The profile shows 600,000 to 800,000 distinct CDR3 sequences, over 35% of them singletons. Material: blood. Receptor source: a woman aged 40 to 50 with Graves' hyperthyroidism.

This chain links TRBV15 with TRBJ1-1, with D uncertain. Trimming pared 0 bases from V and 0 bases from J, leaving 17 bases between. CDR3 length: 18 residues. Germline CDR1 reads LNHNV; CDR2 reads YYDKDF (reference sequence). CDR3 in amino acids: CATSRDSAVWIMNTEAFF. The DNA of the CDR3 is TGTGCCACCAGCAGAGACAGCGCGGTATGGATAATGAACACTGAAGCTTTCTTT.

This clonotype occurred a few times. CDR3 in amino acids: CASSAGDTLRYEQYF. CDR3 in DNA: TGTGCCAGCAGCGCAGGGGATACACTCCGGTACGAGCAGTACTTC. The V and J genes are TRBV9 and TRBJ2-7; maybe TRBD1 (6 bases). This CDR3 contains 15 residues. Per germline, CDR1 SGDLS and CDR2 YYNGEE. The V end was cut by 3 bases, the J end by 4 bases, with 17 bases between.

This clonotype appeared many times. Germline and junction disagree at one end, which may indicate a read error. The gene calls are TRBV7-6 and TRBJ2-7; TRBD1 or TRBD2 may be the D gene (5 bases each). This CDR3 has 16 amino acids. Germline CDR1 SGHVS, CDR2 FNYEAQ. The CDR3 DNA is TGTGCCAGCAGCTCCTATGGTACCGGGACCACCTACGAGCAGTACTTT. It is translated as CASSSYGTGTTYEQYF.

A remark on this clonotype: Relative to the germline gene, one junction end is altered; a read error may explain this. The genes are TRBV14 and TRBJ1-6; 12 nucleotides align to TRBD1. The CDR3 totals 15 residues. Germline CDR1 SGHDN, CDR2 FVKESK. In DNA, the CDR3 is TGTGCCGGCAGCCTCGGGACAGGGGGCTGGTCACCCCTCCACTTT. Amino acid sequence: CAGSLGTGGWSPLHF.

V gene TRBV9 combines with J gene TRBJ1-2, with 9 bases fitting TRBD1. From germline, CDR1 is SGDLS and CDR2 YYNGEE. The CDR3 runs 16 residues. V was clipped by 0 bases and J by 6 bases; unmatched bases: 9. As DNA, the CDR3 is TGTGCCAGCAGCGTAGCCCGGGGTACAGGGGGCGATGGCTACACCTTC. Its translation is CASSVARGTGGDGYTF.

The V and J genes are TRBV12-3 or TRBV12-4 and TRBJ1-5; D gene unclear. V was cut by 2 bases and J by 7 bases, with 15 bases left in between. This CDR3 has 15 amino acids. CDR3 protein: CASSLFWAGGQPQHF. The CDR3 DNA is TGTGCCAGCAGTTTATTTTGGGCTGGCGGGCAGCCCCAGCATTTT.

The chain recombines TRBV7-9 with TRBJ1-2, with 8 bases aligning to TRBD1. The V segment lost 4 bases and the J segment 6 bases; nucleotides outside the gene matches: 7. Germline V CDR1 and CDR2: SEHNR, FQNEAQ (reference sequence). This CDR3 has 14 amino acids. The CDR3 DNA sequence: TGTGCCAGCAGCTCTTCCGGGACAGGTGATGGCTACACCTTC. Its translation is CASSSSGTGDGYTF.